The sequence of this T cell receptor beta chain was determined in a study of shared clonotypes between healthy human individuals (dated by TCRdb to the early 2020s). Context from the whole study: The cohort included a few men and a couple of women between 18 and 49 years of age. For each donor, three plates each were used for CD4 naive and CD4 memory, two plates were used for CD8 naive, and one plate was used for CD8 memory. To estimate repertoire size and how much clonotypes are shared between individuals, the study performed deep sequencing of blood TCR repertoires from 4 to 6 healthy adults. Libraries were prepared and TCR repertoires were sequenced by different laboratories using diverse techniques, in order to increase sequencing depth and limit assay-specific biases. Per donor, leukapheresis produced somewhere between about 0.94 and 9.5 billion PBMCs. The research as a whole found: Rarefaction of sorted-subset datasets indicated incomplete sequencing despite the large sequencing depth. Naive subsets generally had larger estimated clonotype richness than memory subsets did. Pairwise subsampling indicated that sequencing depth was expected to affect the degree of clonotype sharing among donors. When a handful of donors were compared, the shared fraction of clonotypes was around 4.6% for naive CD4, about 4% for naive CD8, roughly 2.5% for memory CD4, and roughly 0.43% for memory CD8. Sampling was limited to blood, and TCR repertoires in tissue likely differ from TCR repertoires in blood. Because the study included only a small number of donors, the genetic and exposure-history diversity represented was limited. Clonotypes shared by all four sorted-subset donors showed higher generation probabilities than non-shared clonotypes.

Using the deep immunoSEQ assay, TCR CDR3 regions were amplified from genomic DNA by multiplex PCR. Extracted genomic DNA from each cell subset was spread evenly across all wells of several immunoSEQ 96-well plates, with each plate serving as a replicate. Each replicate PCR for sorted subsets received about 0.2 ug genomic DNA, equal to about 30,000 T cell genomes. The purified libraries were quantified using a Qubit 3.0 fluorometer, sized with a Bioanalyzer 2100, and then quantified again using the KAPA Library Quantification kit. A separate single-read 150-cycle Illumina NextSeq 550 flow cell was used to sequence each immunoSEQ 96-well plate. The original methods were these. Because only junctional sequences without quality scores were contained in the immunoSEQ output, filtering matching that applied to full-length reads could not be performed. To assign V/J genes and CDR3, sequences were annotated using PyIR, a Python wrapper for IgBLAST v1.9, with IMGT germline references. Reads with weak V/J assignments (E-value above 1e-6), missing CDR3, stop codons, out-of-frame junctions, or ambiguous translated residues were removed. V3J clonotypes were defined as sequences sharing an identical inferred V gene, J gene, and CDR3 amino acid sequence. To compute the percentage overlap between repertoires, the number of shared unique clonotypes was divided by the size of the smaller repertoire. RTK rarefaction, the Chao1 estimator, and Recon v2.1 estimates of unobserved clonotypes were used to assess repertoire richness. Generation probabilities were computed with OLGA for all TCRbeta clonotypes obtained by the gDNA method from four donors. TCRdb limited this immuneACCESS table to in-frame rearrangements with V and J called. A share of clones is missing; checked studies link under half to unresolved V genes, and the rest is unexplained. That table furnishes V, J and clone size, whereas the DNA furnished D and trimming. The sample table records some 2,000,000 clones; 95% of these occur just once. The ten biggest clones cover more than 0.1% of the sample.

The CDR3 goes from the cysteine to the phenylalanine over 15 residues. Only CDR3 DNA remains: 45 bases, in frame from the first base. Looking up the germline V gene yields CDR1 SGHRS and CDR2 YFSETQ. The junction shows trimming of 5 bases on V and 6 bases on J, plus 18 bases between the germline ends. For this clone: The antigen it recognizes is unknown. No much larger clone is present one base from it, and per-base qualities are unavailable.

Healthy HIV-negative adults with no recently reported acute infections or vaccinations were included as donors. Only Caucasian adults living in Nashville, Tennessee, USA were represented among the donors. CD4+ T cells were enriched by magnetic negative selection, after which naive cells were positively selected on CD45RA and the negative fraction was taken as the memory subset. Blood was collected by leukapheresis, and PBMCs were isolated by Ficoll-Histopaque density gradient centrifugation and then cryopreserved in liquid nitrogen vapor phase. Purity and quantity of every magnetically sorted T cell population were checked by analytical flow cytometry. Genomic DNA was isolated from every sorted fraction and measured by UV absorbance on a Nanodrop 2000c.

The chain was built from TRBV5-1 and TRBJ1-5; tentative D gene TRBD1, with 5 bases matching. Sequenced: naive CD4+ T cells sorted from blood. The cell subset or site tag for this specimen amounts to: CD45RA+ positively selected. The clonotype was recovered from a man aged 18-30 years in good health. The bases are TGCGCCAGCAGACAAGACAGTAATTCAGGTCAGCCCCAGCATTTT. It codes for CASRQDSNSGQPQHF.